This T cell receptor beta chain derives from a study of CDR3 diversity in severe acne. This CDR3 spans 11 amino acids. Germline V lookup: CDR1 SNHLY, CDR2 FYNNEI. The germline V and J ends were trimmed by 7 bases and 8 bases, with 8 bases remaining between them. Using its own MiXCR run on the PCR reads, TCRdb lists one record per CDR3 protein. The sample holds about 85,000 distinct CDR3 sequences; roughly half are singletons and the top ten take 10%. This clonotype has more than one count but fewer than ten. The sequencing input was blood. V is TRBV2 and J is TRBJ1-4; D gene ambiguous. The sequence came from a male donor in good health, serving as a control. The CDR3 loop is CASNGPEKLFF. CDR3 sequence (DNA): TGTGCCAGCAACGGGCCCGAAAAACTGTTTTTT.